This entry lists 24 T cell receptor beta chains sequenced from one sample in a study of spatial heterogeneity in lung cancer. The time point here: sample taken at primary tumor resection. These TCRs' antigens remain unknown. TCRdb re-analysed the 5' RACE reads in MiXCR, keeping a single row per CDR3 protein. The data show 18,000 or so distinct CDR3 sequences, with about 6.5% seen just once and about 3.5% held by the top ten. Findings and limits, study-wide: Tumor mutation counts were tracked by expanded intratumoral alpha and beta TCR counts.

The specimen comprised lung tumor tissue, sampled at surgery. The receptors derive from a female donor with early-stage non-small cell lung cancer.

This chain connects TRBV5-1 to TRBJ2-3; 7 nucleotides match TRBD1. CDR1 SGHRS and CDR2 YFSETQ come from the germline V gene. The CDR3 runs 14 residues. J gave up 3 bases and V 2 bases, and 3 bases lay outside the gene matches. The CDR3 is CASSLGTVTDTQYF. CDR3 coding DNA: TGCGCCAGCAGCTTAGGGACAGTTACAGATACGCAGTATTTT.

This clonotype was counted only a few times. V usage is TRBV13 and J usage is TRBJ1-1; D not resolved. The CDR3 length is 15 residues. Trimming stripped 3 bases from V and 1 base from J, with 12 bases between. Germline CDR1 and CDR2: PRHDT and FYEKMQ (reference sequence). CDR3 in amino acids: CASSFASGTNTEAFF. Written as DNA, the CDR3 is TGTGCCAGCAGCTTCGCGTCTGGAACGAACACTGAAGCTTTCTTT. The full variable domain, with the rest looked up from reference TRBV13 and TRBJ1-1, is AAGVIQSPRHLIKEKRETATLKCYPIPRHDTVYWYQQGPGQDPQFLISFYEKMQSDKGSIPDRFSAQQFSDYHSELNMSSLELGDSALYFCASSFASGTNTEAFFGQGTRLTVV.

This clonotype was counted at least ten times. The chain carries TRBV5-1 and TRBJ1-6; D is undetermined. V lost 0 bases and J lost 9, with 13 bases in between. Germline CDR1 is SGHRS and CDR2 is YFSETQ. The CDR3 totals 15 residues. CDR3 bases: TGCGCCAGCAGCTTGGCTGGCGGGGTCCGTTCACCCCTCCACTTT. This gives the protein CASSLAGGVRSPLHF.

This clonotype was seen more than once but under ten times. The chain has TRBV20-1 and TRBJ1-4; weak D call: TRBD1 (6 bases). Germline values: CDR1 DFQATT, CDR2 SNEGSKA (reference sequence). This CDR3 is built from 11 residues. V dropped 7 bases and J dropped 7 bases, with 10 bases sitting between them. The CDR3 DNA follows: TGCAGTGTTATGACAGGTGAAAAACTGTTTTTT. It specifies CSVMTGEKLFF.

This clonotype is labeled medium-sized. CDR3 sequence: CASSPGRGETQYF. The CDR3 DNA follows: TGTGCCAGCAGTCCCGGGAGAGGAGAGACCCAGTACTTC. V gene TRBV12-3 or TRBV12-4 combines with J gene TRBJ2-5; D possibly corresponds to TRBD2 (6 bases). The CDR3 length is 13 residues. Trimming took 5 bases from V and 4 from J, leaving 11 bases between them.

This clonotype was counted between two and nine times. The V call is TRBV11-3, the J call TRBJ1-1, with D perhaps matching TRBD1 (6 bases). V was clipped by 3 bases and J by 5 bases, with 10 bases between them. The length of the CDR3 is 13 residues. CDR1 is SGHNT and CDR2 is YENEEA in the germline V gene. The CDR3 region has the DNA TGTGCCAGCAGCTTGGACGGGACAACTGAAGCTTTCTTT. Translated: CASSLDGTTEAFF.

This clonotype showed up just a few times. The chain links TRBV28 to TRBJ2-3; the D gene could be TRBD1 or TRBD2 (6 bases each). The germline CDR1 and CDR2 sequences are MDHEN and SYDVKM. V was clipped by 2 bases and J by 6 bases, with 15 bases between them. The length of the CDR3 is 15 residues. CDR3 amino acids: CASSLRGRGRDTQYF. The CDR3 DNA is TGTGCCAGCAGTTTACGGGGCCGGGGGCGCGATACGCAGTATTTT.

The table lists this clonotype with many counts. The V call is TRBV5-1, the J call TRBJ2-3, with TRBD2 matching 8 bases. The ends lost 1 base at V and 3 bases at J; junction bases unmatched: 7. There are 16 residues in the CDR3. CDR1 and CDR2 (germline): SGHRS, YFSETQ. The CDR3 protein is CASSLFSREVTDTQYF. CDR3 nucleotide sequence: TGCGCCAGCAGCTTGTTCTCGCGGGAGGTTACAGATACGCAGTATTTT.

The chain is built from TRBV5-1 and TRBJ1-5; a weak D match, TRBD1 (5 bases). Trimming took off 4 bases at V and 0 bases at J, with 11 bases between the two ends. The CDR3 spans 15 residues. The germline CDR1 and CDR2 sequences are SGHRS and YFSETQ. CDR3 sequence: CASSPSGTSNQPQHF. The CDR3 coding sequence is TGCGCCAGCAGCCCTTCAGGGACTAGCAATCAGCCCCAGCATTTT.

This clonotype was seen repeatedly, ten times or more. The V and J genes are TRBV11-1 and TRBJ2-7; a weak D match, TRBD2 (5 bases). Germline V lookup: CDR1 SGHAT, CDR2 FQDESV (reference sequence). This CDR3 contains 15 residues. V was shortened by 1 base and J by 1 base, with 11 bases between the two germline ends. The CDR3 bases are TGTGCCAGCAGCTTAGGGCAGCGGAGGTCCTACGAGCAGTACTTC. This translates into CASSLGQRRSYEQYF.

In this sample, this clonotype turned up many times. CDR3 protein: CASSPSRSSYEQYF. CDR3 DNA sequence: TGTGCCAGCTCACCGTCCAGGAGCTCCTACGAGCAGTACTTC. The chain is built from TRBV18 and TRBJ2-7; D is unclear. CDR3 length equals 14 residues. V was pared by 3 bases and J by 0 bases, with 9 bases between. CDR1 and CDR2 (germline): KGHSH, LQKENI.

This clonotype has a count of ten or more. This sequence joins TRBV10-2 and TRBJ2-2; the match to TRBD2 covers 9 bases. CDR1 WSHSY and CDR2 SAAADI come from the germline V gene. V trimming: 5 bases; J trimming: 1 base; junction bases outside the gene matches: 8. This CDR3 spans 17 amino acids. CDR3 sequence reads: CASSPFATSGNTGELFF. DNA of the CDR3: TGCGCCAGCAGTCCTTTTGCGACTAGCGGGAACACCGGGGAGCTGTTTTTT.

This clonotype is termed medium-sized. The chain combines TRBV20-1 with TRBJ2-3; no reliable D call. Germline CDR1 and CDR2: DFQATT and SNEGSKA (reference sequence). The CDR3 spans 14 residues. Trimming stripped 3 bases from V and 0 bases from J, with 10 bases between. The CDR3 loop is CSASYVTSTDTQYF. Here the CDR3 DNA reads TGCAGTGCTAGTTACGTCACTAGCACAGATACGCAGTATTTT.

This clonotype turned up a few times. The chain is built from TRBV28 and TRBJ2-1; 7 bases are shared with TRBD2. The junction had 10 bases not matched to a gene; V was cut back by 5 bases and J by 3 bases. Germline CDR1 is MDHEN and CDR2 is SYDVKM. The CDR3 length is 16 residues. CDR3 residues: CASSTTLAAIYNEQFF. The CDR3 region has the DNA TGTGCCAGCAGTACCACCCTAGCGGCCATCTACAATGAGCAGTTCTTC.

This clonotype was counted a few times. The chain links TRBV20-1 to TRBJ2-7; 7 nucleotides agree with TRBD2. CDR1 and CDR2 (germline): DFQATT, SNEGSKA (reference sequence). With V trimmed by 5 bases and J by 3 bases, 13 bases remained unmatched. The length of the CDR3 is 15 residues. This CDR3 is CSARAPEGLDYEQYF. CDR3 in DNA: TGCAGTGCTCGCGCGCCCGAAGGACTAGACTACGAGCAGTACTTC.

This clonotype appeared many times. The chain is built from TRBV27 and TRBJ1-2; perhaps TRBD1 as D (6 bases). This CDR3 is built from 14 residues. V was cut by 2 bases and J by 8 bases, with 15 bases left in between. Germline loops: CDR1 MNHEY, CDR2 SMNVEV (reference sequence). The CDR3 DNA reads TGTGCCAGCAGTTTACGGACGGGGGCCGGCGGCTACACCTTC. This encodes CASSLRTGAGGYTF.

This clonotype was recorded many times. This sequence joins TRBV7-2 and TRBJ2-6; D not resolved. The V gene lost 7 bases and the J gene lost 0 bases, with 7 bases spanning the gap. The V gene's germline CDR1 is SGHTA and CDR2 FQGNSA. This CDR3 is built from 14 residues. In DNA form, the CDR3 reads TGTGCCAGCAATACGTTCTCTGGGGCCAACGTCCTGACTTTC. As protein: CASNTFSGANVLTF.

At least ten counts were recorded for this clonotype. V is TRBV7-9 and J is TRBJ2-7; possibly TRBD1 or TRBD2 for D (5 bases each). Germline V gene lookup returns CDR1 SEHNR and CDR2 FQNEAQ (reference sequence). CDR3 size: 12 residues. The V end lost 3 bases, the J end lost 9 bases, and 12 bases lay between the germline ends. The CDR3 here is CASSFWGSAQYF. DNA for the CDR3: TGTGCCAGCAGCTTTTGGGGGTCCGCGCAGTACTTC.

This clonotype showed up many times. The J gene is TRBJ2-5, the V gene TRBV5-1, with TRBD2 as a possible D gene (5 bases). Trimming took 1 base from V and 1 from J, leaving 8 bases between them. The CDR3 consists of 14 residues. CDR1 is SGHRS and CDR2 is YFSETQ in the germline V gene. The CDR3 DNA reads TGCGCCAGCAGCTTGTACGGGGTCCAAGAGACCCAGTACTTC. Translation gives CASSLYGVQETQYF.

This clonotype has a count of ten or more. This chain joins TRBV4-2 and TRBJ1-3; TRBD1 matches at 7 bases. This CDR3 contains 15 residues. Germline CDR1 LGHNA, CDR2 YNFKEQ. Losses at the gene ends were 0 bases for V and 4 bases for J; bases not matched to a gene: 3. The DNA of the CDR3 is TGTGCCAGCAGCCAAGAAGGGACAGTGGGAAACACCATATATTTT. It translates to CASSQEGTVGNTIYF.

In its sample, this clonotype was seen many times. CDR3 DNA: TGCAGTGCTGGGGGACAGCGTGCGATGAGTGAAGCTTTCTTT. Protein product: CSAGGQRAMSEAFF. The V and J genes are TRBV20-1 and TRBJ1-1; 7 nucleotides agree with TRBD1. Germline values: CDR1 DFQATT, CDR2 SNEGSKA (reference sequence). V was clipped by 5 bases and J by 7 bases; unmatched bases: 13. There are 14 residues in the CDR3.

This clonotype is large within its sample. J is TRBJ2-1 and V is TRBV30; tentatively, D is TRBD2 (5 bases). The ends were cut back, 5 bases at V and 9 bases at J, with 11 bases in the middle. Germline V gives CDR1 GTSNPN, CDR2 SVGIG (reference sequence). The CDR3 runs to 11 residues. CDR3 loop: CAWDRDFEQFF. The CDR3 DNA reads TGTGCCTGGGACCGGGATTTTGAGCAGTTCTTC.

This clonotype was found a few times. The gene calls are TRBV4-2 and TRBJ2-5; tentatively, D is TRBD2 (6 bases). Germline V lookup: CDR1 LGHNA, CDR2 YNFKEQ. V lost 4 bases, J lost 0 bases, and 9 bases lay in between. The CDR3 is 14 residues long. CDR3 nucleotide sequence: TGTGCCAGCAGCCCCCGACTAGACCAAGAGACCCAGTACTTC. This gives the protein CASSPRLDQETQYF.

In this sample, this clonotype is medium-sized. This chain joins TRBV11-2 and TRBJ2-1; 8 nucleotides line up with TRBD2. The CDR3 extends over 15 amino acids. J lost 2 bases, V lost 4 bases, and 4 bases had no gene match. CDR1 and CDR2 from the germline V gene are SGHAT and FQNNGV. The CDR3 here is CASSSYSGTYNEQFF. The CDR3 nucleotides read TGTGCCAGCAGCTCTTATAGCGGGACCTACAATGAGCAGTTCTTC. Full variable domain (missing parts from reference TRBV11-2 and TRBJ2-1): EAGVAQSPRYKIIEKRQSVAFWCNPISGHATLYWYQQILGQGPKLLIQFQNNGVVDDSQLPKDRFSAERLKGVDSTLKIQPAKLEDSAVYLCASSSYSGTYNEQFFGPGTRLTVL.